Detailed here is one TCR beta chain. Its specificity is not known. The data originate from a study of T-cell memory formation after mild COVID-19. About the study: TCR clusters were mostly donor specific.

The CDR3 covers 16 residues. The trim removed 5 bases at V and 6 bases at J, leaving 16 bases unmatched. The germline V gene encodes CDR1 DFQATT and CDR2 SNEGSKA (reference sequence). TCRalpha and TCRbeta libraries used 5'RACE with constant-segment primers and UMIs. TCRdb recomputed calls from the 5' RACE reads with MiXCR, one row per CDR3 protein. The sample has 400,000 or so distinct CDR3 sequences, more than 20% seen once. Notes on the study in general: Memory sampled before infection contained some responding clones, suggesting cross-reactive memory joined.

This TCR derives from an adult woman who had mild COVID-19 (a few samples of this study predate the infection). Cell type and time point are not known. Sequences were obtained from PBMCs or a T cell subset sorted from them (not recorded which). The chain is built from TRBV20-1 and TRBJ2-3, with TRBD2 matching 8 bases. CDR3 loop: CSAFSTSGISRDTQYF. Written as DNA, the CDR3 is TGCAGTGCTTTCTCCACTAGCGGTATAAGCAGGGATACGCAGTATTTT.